This T cell receptor (beta chain) was identified in a study of shared clonotypes between healthy human individuals. Naivety among CD8 cells was defined by CD45RO negativity and positive CCR7 selection, thereby excluding terminally differentiated effector memory CD45RA+ cells. The protocol was immunoSEQ multiplex PCR, while the TCRdb copy is restricted to in-frame clones and leaves out a portion. The sample records around 620,000 clones, 85% to 95% being singletons. This CDR3 is built from 15 residues. The J segment lost 4 bases and the V segment lost 3 bases, leaving 4 bases of the junction unmatched. Germline V gene lookup returns CDR1 SGHVS and CDR2 FQNEAQ.

The sequencing sample was made of naive CD8+ T cells sorted from blood. The chain links TRBV7-8 to TRBJ1-4; 8 bases align to TRBD1. This TCR was sampled from a woman aged 25 to 39 in good health. CDR3 sequence reads: CASSLTGAYNEKLFF. CDR3 nucleotides: TGTGCCAGCAGCTTGACAGGGGCGTATAATGAAAAACTGTTTTTT. Filled out from reference TRBV7-8 and TRBJ1-4, the complete variable domain reads GAGVSQSPRYKVAKRGQDVALRCDPISGHVSLFWYQQALGQGPEFLTYFQNEAQLDKSGLPSDRFFAERPEGSVSTLKIQRTQQEDSAVYLCASSLTGAYNEKLFFGSGTQLSVL.